Relative to its sample, the clone carrying this T cell receptor beta chain is medium-sized (0.01 to 0.1%). Its target is not known. Samples were taken at baseline and on day 1 of cycles 4 and 7. The record originates from a study of OX40 agonist ivuxolimab in advanced cancers. Across the study: Partial responses were achieved by three patients, of whom one had hepatocellular carcinoma and two had cutaneous melanoma.

V lost 0 bases, J lost 7 bases, and 8 bases lay in between. This CDR3 has 13 residues. CDR1 is SGDLS, CDR2 YYNGEE, per germline. Study-wide results and caveats: CD8+ T cells showed, on average, more clonal expansion than CD4+ cells. Partial responders treated at 0.1-3.0 mg/kg exhibited clonal expansion among the lowest measured.

Clones were read by immunoSEQ multiplex PCR, and TCRdb kept only the in-frame ones, dropping some. Of 15,000 to 20,000 clones listed, about 82% were seen once; the top ten hold 20% to 30%. This clonotype was sampled from an adult with an advanced solid tumor such as melanoma, head and neck, liver or kidney cancer. The source material was CD4+ or CD8+ T cells sorted from blood, sampled in a trial of the OX40 agonist ivuxolimab. The chain links TRBV9 to TRBJ2-1, with unresolved D. This chain's CDR3 is CASSVADGNEQFF. CDR3 coding DNA: TGTGCCAGCAGCGTAGCGGATGGGAATGAGCAGTTCTTC.